The 22 T cell receptor beta chains listed next were all sequenced from one sample in a study of beta chain features in type 1 diabetes. All of the isolated RNA was reverse transcribed, so expressed TCRB transcripts were sequenced. Repertoires were generated with immunoSEQ multiplex PCR, while TCRdb's copy carries only in-frame clones and drops some. This sample yields 350,000 to 450,000 clones, of which more than 13% are seen a single time; 0.019% belongs to the top ten. Sequencing was carried out using naive CD4+ T cells from blood. These receptors all stem from a young woman in good health.

In this sample, this clone turned up a few times. The V and J genes are TRBV4-3 and TRBJ2-1; no clear D gene. This CDR3 has 17 amino acids. The V end was cut by 5 bases, the J end by 0 bases, with 17 bases between. Germline V gene data show CDR1 as LGHNA and CDR2 as YSLEER. CDR3 sequence (DNA): TGCGCCAGCAGCGATACCGGCGGCACGGGCTCCTACAATGAGCAGTTCTTC. Translating it yields CASSDTGGTGSYNEQFF.

This clone came up a few times. The chain uses TRBV30 and TRBJ1-5, with 9 bases fitting TRBD1. The V segment lost 5 bases and the J segment 7 bases; nucleotides outside the gene matches: 6. The CDR3 is 13 amino acids. Germline CDR1 is GTSNPN and CDR2 is SVGIG (reference sequence). CDR3 sequence reads: CAWATGGMQPQHF. The CDR3, as DNA: TGTGCCTGGGCTACAGGGGGCATGCAGCCCCAGCATTTT.

This chain joins TRBV15 and TRBJ1-2, with D hard to call. Germline CDR1 is LNHNV and CDR2 is YYDKDF (reference sequence). The CDR3 totals 13 residues. Trimming shortened V by 1 base and J by 7 bases, and 10 bases separated the two germline ends. The CDR3 spells CATSRGRGSGYTF. In nucleotides, the CDR3 is TGTGCCACCAGCAGAGGACGAGGTAGTGGCTACACCTTC.

This clone was found a few times. This rearrangement joins TRBV5-6 to TRBJ2-5; D gene uncertain. The CDR3 spans 14 residues. Germline V lookup: CDR1 SGHDT, CDR2 YYEEEE. V was trimmed by 1 base and J by 1 base, leaving 8 bases between them. The CDR3 sequence: CASSLSMRQETQYF. The CDR3 region has the DNA TGTGCCAGCAGCTTGAGTATGCGCCAAGAGACCCAGTACTTC.

The J gene is TRBJ2-7, the V gene TRBV27; 9 bases line up with TRBD1. Germline V gene data show CDR1 as MNHEY and CDR2 as SMNVEV (reference sequence). The length of the CDR3 is 14 residues. Unmatched junction bases numbered 4, after V lost 2 bases and J lost 5 bases. The CDR3 DNA reads as TGTGCCAGCAGTTTAAAGGGACAGGGTCACGAGCAGTACTTC. It yields the protein CASSLKGQGHEQYF.

The rearrangement links TRBV4-1 to TRBJ2-1; 11 positions match TRBD1. CDR1 is MGHRA, CDR2 YSYEKL, per germline. The trim removed 4 bases at V and 6 bases at J, leaving 14 bases unmatched. The CDR3 runs 18 residues. DNA of the CDR3: TGCGCCAGCAGCCTCGCTTACACCACCGGGACAGGGGGCAATGAGCAGTTCTTC. Its translation is CASSLAYTTGTGGNEQFF.

This clone was observed a few times. This chain uses TRBV29-1 with TRBJ1-4, with a tentative D call TRBD1 (5 bases). The CDR3 is made up of 14 amino acids. Germline loops: CDR1 SQVTM, CDR2 ANQGSEA. V lost 0 bases and J lost 10, with 15 bases in between. The CDR3 bases are TGCAGCGTTGAAGAATTGGGCAGGGTAGGAAAACTGTTTTTT. Its translation is CSVEELGRVGKLFF.

The V call is TRBV6-1, the J call TRBJ1-1, with D unclear. Germline V gene data show CDR1 as MNHNS and CDR2 as SASEGT. This CDR3 contains 14 residues. Trimming stripped 6 bases from V and 4 bases from J, with 15 bases between. The CDR3 region is CASRWALRFTEAFF. In DNA, the CDR3 is TGTGCCAGCAGATGGGCCCTCCGGTTCACTGAAGCTTTCTTT.

For this clone: The same CDR3 is also encoded by other DNA sequences in this sample. The chain recombines TRBV7-6 with TRBJ2-7; TRBD1 agrees at 11 bases. After removal of 5 bases from V and 3 bases from J, the junction contained 3 bases not matched to a gene. Germline V gene data show CDR1 as SGHVS and CDR2 as FNYEAQ. The length of the CDR3 is 14 residues. This CDR3 is CASSPGTGGYEQYF. As DNA, the CDR3 is TGTGCCAGCAGCCCGGGGACAGGGGGCTACGAGCAGTACTTC.

This clone was counted only a few times. The chain carries TRBV2 and TRBJ2-5, with TRBD2 matching 13 bases. Germline V CDR1 and CDR2: SNHLY, FYNNEI. V lost 3 bases and J lost 2; bases outside the gene matches: 0. This CDR3 has 15 amino acids. CDR3 sequence reads: CASSEGLAGQETQYF. In nucleotides, the CDR3 is TGTGCCAGCAGTGAGGGACTAGCGGGACAAGAGACCCAGTACTTC.

This clone appeared a few times. This chain connects TRBV6-6 to TRBJ1-5; D is unresolved. Germline values: CDR1 MNHNY, CDR2 SVGAGI (reference sequence). Trimming left V 4 bases short and J 0 bases short, with 13 bases between. The CDR3 covers 16 residues. CDR3 region: CASSSWASISNQPQHF. CDR3 DNA: TGTGCCAGCAGTTCTTGGGCGTCAATTAGCAATCAGCCCCAGCATTTT.

This rearrangement joins TRBV5-1 to TRBJ2-1; the match to TRBD2 covers 11 bases. The CDR3 runs to 16 residues. The V segment lost 4 bases and the J segment 5 bases; nucleotides outside the gene matches: 8. Germline loops: CDR1 SGHRS, CDR2 YFSETQ. CDR3 amino acids: CASSITSGSGNNEQFF. The CDR3 DNA reads TGCGCCAGCAGCATAACTAGCGGGAGTGGCAACAATGAGCAGTTCTTC.

This chain uses TRBV19 with TRBJ2-1, with 7 bases aligning to TRBD1. Per the germline V gene, CDR1 is LNHDA and CDR2 is SQIVND (reference sequence). The CDR3 length is 13 residues. J gave up 9 bases and V 10 bases, and 12 bases lay outside the gene matches. The CDR3 here is CATQRQGKGEQFF. Written as DNA, the CDR3 is TGTGCCACTCAAAGACAGGGTAAGGGTGAGCAGTTCTTC. Filled out from reference TRBV19 and TRBJ2-1, the complete variable domain reads DGGITQSPKYLFRKEGQNVTLSCEQNLNHDAMYWYRQDPGQGLRLIYYSQIVNDFQKGDIAEGYSVSREKKESFPLTVTSAQKNPTAFYLCATQRQGKGEQFFGPGTRLTVL.

The genes are TRBV30 and TRBJ2-2, with 8 bases lining up with TRBD2. J gave up 8 bases and V 2 bases, and 10 bases lay outside the gene matches. The germline CDR1 and CDR2 sequences are GTSNPN and SVGIG (reference sequence). The CDR3 totals 15 residues. CDR3 loop: CAWSPGLARSGELFF. CDR3 in DNA: TGTGCCTGGAGTCCTGGACTAGCTCGATCGGGGGAGCTGTTTTTT.

The chain links TRBV6-5 to TRBJ2-7, with 7 bases fitting TRBD2. V lost 6 bases to trimming and J lost 6 bases; unmatched junction nucleotides: 11. The CDR3 totals 14 residues. In germline, CDR1 is MNHEY, CDR2 SVGAGI. CDR3 protein: CASSTPRWGGEQYF. Here the CDR3 DNA reads TGTGCCAGCAGCACTCCCCGATGGGGGGGCGAGCAGTACTTC.

The chain has TRBV2 and TRBJ2-7; 12 bases are shared with TRBD2. Germline assignment: CDR1 SNHLY and CDR2 FYNNEI. After removal of 0 bases from V and 6 bases from J, the junction contained 6 bases not matched to a gene. The CDR3 loop spans 16 amino acids. CDR3 region: CASSEARLAGVSEQYF. CDR3 sequence (DNA): TGTGCCAGCAGTGAAGCAAGACTAGCGGGAGTCTCCGAGCAGTACTTC. The whole variable domain, remainder taken from reference TRBV2 and TRBJ2-7, is EPEVTQTPSHQVTQMGQEVILRCVPISNHLYFYWYRQILGQKVEFLVSFYNNEISEKSEIFDDQFSVERPDGSNFTLKIRSTKLEDSAMYFCASSEARLAGVSEQYFGPGTRLTVT.

The rearrangement joins TRBV11-3 to TRBJ1-2, with D possibly TRBD1 on 6 matching bases. The CDR3 has 13 residues. The V end was cut by 1 base, the J end by 8 bases, with 11 bases between. Germline V lookup: CDR1 SGHNT, CDR2 YENEEA. The CDR3 loop is CASSLVAGEGYTF. Here the CDR3 DNA reads TGTGCCAGCAGCTTAGTGGCAGGGGAGGGCTACACCTTC.

The table lists this clone with a few counts. The same CDR3 also results from other DNA sequences found in this sample. The chain links TRBV7-2 to TRBJ2-7; D possibly corresponds to TRBD1 (6 bases). CDR3 length equals 13 residues. Germline lookup yields CDR1 SGHTA and CDR2 FQGNSA. V lost 1 base to trimming and J lost 2 bases, with 6 bases between them. This chain's CDR3 is CASSLGGPYEQYF. The CDR3 bases are TGTGCCAGCAGCTTAGGGGGGCCCTACGAGCAGTACTTC.

Only a few counts were recorded for this clone. The genes are TRBV18 and TRBJ2-1, with TRBD2 matching over 9 bases. This CDR3 spans 16 amino acids. Losses at the gene ends were 4 bases for V and 0 bases for J; bases not matched to a gene: 4. CDR1 and CDR2 from the germline V gene are KGHSH and LQKENI. In DNA, the CDR3 is TGTGCCAGCTCACTCGTTAGCGGGAGCTCCTACAATGAGCAGTTCTTC. Residues: CASSLVSGSSYNEQFF.

This clone was counted a few times. The genes are TRBV30 and TRBJ1-1; the D gene is possibly TRBD1 (6 bases). V was trimmed by 2 bases and J by 4 bases, leaving 11 bases between them. Looked up from germline, CDR1 is GTSNPN and CDR2 is SVGIG (reference sequence). The CDR3 sequence is 13 residues long. CDR3 amino acids: CAWSTTGSTEAFF. CDR3 nucleotide sequence: TGTGCCTGGAGTACCACAGGGAGCACTGAAGCTTTCTTT.

This clone showed up just a few times. V gene TRBV5-4 combines with J gene TRBJ1-4; the match to TRBD1 covers 11 bases. CDR3 length: 15 residues. V shed 2 bases and J 8 bases; nucleotides not matched to a gene: 5. Looked up from germline, CDR1 is SGHNT and CDR2 is YYREEE (reference sequence). The CDR3 region is CASSFGTGGDEKLFF. The CDR3, as DNA: TGTGCCAGCAGCTTCGGGACAGGGGGTGACGAAAAACTGTTTTTT.

The rearrangement uses TRBV18 and TRBJ2-3, with D perhaps matching TRBD2 (6 bases). Germline lookup yields CDR1 KGHSH and CDR2 LQKENI. The CDR3 runs to 13 residues. V was shortened by 3 bases and J by 6 bases, with 10 bases between the two germline ends. The CDR3 reads CASSPRETDTQYF. CDR3 coding DNA: TGTGCCAGCTCACCCCGGGAGACGGATACGCAGTATTTT.